The next 6 T cell receptor beta chains were all read from a single sample in a study of cytomegalovirus exposure and HLA in healthy donors. Amplification used 60 Vbeta primers and 13 Jbeta primers. Sequencing was performed with immunoSEQ multiplex PCR; in TCRdb, only in-frame clones are kept and a portion is missing. Counted here are about 160,000 clones, more than 70% occurring once; the ten biggest clones make up 0.95% to 1.3%. The sequencing input was PBMCs. These receptors were collected from a man aged 30 to 39 in good health and CMV-seronegative.

This chain connects TRBV2 to TRBJ2-3; D is perhaps TRBD2 (5 bases). The ends were cut back, 2 bases at V and 0 bases at J, with 9 bases in the middle. CDR1 is SNHLY, CDR2 FYNNEI, per germline. The CDR3 contains 15 residues. CDR3 DNA sequence: TGTGCCAGCAGTGAACTAGCCCCTAGCACAGATACGCAGTATTTT. Amino acids: CASSELAPSTDTQYF.

DNA of the CDR3: TGCGCCAGCAGCTTGGTCGGACAAAACACCGGGGAGCTGTTTTTT. This codes for CASSLVGQNTGELFF. V is TRBV5-1 and J is TRBJ2-2, with a tentative D call TRBD1 (5 bases). CDR3 size: 15 residues. Germline loops: CDR1 SGHRS, CDR2 YFSETQ. V shed 0 bases and J shed 2 bases, with 8 bases lying between them.

The CDR3 DNA follows: TGTGCCAGCAGCTTAGCGACCTCAGGGGGCACTGAAGCTTTCTTT. As protein: CASSLATSGGTEAFF. V usage is TRBV11-3 and J usage is TRBJ1-1; the match to TRBD1 covers 7 bases. There are 15 residues in the CDR3. The germline V gene has CDR1 SGHNT and CDR2 YENEEA. V was pared by 1 base and J by 4 bases, with 6 bases of the junction left unmatched.

This chain joins TRBV5-1 and TRBJ2-5, with 8 bases aligning to TRBD1. The length of the CDR3 is 17 residues. CDR1 is SGHRS and CDR2 is YFSETQ in the germline V gene. The ends lost 2 bases at V and 2 bases at J; junction bases unmatched: 11. The CDR3 DNA sequence: TGCGCCAGCAGCTTCCGGACAGGGAGCAACTTGCAAGAGACCCAGTACTTC. It specifies CASSFRTGSNLQETQYF.

This chain connects TRBV27 to TRBJ2-7; a possible D gene is TRBD1 (5 bases). Trimming removed 3 bases at V and 0 bases at J, with 9 bases between. Germline V CDR1 and CDR2: MNHEY, SMNVEV (reference sequence). The CDR3 contains 14 residues. As DNA, the CDR3 is TGTGCCAGCAGTTTTTGGGGCGACTCCTACGAGCAGTACTTC. Encoded protein: CASSFWGDSYEQYF.

The chain uses TRBV28 and TRBJ2-7; 9 positions agree with TRBD1. The junction had 13 bases not matched to a gene; V was cut back by 4 bases and J by 3 bases. Germline V gives CDR1 MDHEN, CDR2 SYDVKM. The CDR3 spans 17 residues. CDR3 in amino acids: CASSSSLGGQGIYEQYF. The CDR3 region has the DNA TGTGCCAGCAGTTCCTCACTAGGGGGACAGGGTATCTACGAGCAGTACTTC. The full variable domain, in which reference TRBV28 and TRBJ2-7 provide the parts outside the CDR3, is DVKVTQSSRYLVKRTGEKVFLECVQDMDHENMFWYRQDPGLGLRLIYFSYDVKMKEKGDIPEGYSVSREKKERFSLILESASTNQTSMYLCASSSSLGGQGIYEQYFGPGTRLTVT.